This T cell receptor beta chain comes out of a study of T-cell memory formation after mild COVID-19 (dated by TCRdb to the early 2020s). Background on the whole study: Most TCR sequence clusters were specific to one of the two donors. In a couple of donors, T-cell clones that expanded and contracted after mild COVID-19 were tracked by sequencing TCRalpha and TCRbeta repertoires over time. The cohort comprised two young, previously healthy adult volunteers, one female and one male. What the work shows at the level of the full study, not this receptor alone: Whether the second-wave clones peaking on day 37 were SARS-CoV-2 specific was not confirmed. Only a couple of mild cases were covered by the study, and larger cohorts that include severe cases with pre-infection samples were considered necessary. Some responding clones were detected in pre-infection memory, which suggested that pre-existing cross-reactive memory T cells had joined the SARS-CoV-2 response. Contracting CD4+ clones turned up mainly in the CM and EM memory subsets, whereas EMRA was where CD8+ clones were enriched. Balanced CD4/CD8 phenotypes were observed for clones contracting from day 15 to 85, whereas a bias towards CD4+ was observed for a second wave of clones expanding from day 15 to 37.

The sequencer listed for this sample is Illumina NovaSeq 6000. TCRalpha and TCRbeta cDNA libraries were built by 5'RACE with constant-segment primers, adding sample barcodes and unique molecular identifiers. RNA was extracted from every sample with Trizol reagent. Libraries were amplified in two PCR steps, with a second sample barcode and Illumina TruSeq adapters added in the second step. Sequencing of libraries was performed on an Illumina NovaSeq with 2 x 150 bp paired-end reads. The authors processed their data as follows. With migec v1.2.7, reads were demultiplexed and then collapsed into UMI-guided consensus sequences. With mixcr v2.1.11, UMI consensuses were aligned to TRA and TRB V and J templates and assembled into clonotypes. A clonotype was counted as expanded or contracted only if both edgeR and NoisET called the change significant, with noise models trained on biological replicates. edgeR calls used a false discovery rate-adjusted p below 0.01 and a log2 fold-change threshold of 1. PCA with hierarchical clustering of max-normalized trajectories of the 1000 most abundant clonotypes was used as exploratory dynamics analysis. The CD4 or CD8 phenotype of responding clones was assigned using the separately sequenced CD4+ and CD8+ repertoires. The raw public reads went through TCRdb reprocessing: fastp at Q25, MiXCR clone calling, in-frame beta chains kept. Identical CDR3 protein sequences are pooled into one entry, listed with their most common genes and DNA. Clone size and V and J calls follow TCRdb, not the original study. Across this sample there are 100,000 to 150,000 distinct CDR3 sequences, with roughly 6% seen only once. Roughly 2% of the sample goes to the ten largest clones.

V is cut back by 3 bases and J by 2 bases, with 4 bases in the junction unmatched. The CDR3 holds 15 amino acids from the cysteine to the phenylalanine. CDR3 DNA is the only sequence kept; it has 45 bases, read in frame from the first base. PBMCs were isolated by Ficoll-Paque density gradient centrifugation. In the case of this clonotype: No cognate antigen has been identified for it. Base qualities were left out, and no much larger clone turns up one base away.

The sequence derives from an adult woman who had mild COVID-19 (a few samples of this study predate the infection). The sample titles of this study are shuffled in the database, so cell type and time point are left out; the donor was told from shared clones. Sequencing was performed on PBMCs or a T cell subset sorted from them (not recorded which). The rearranged segments are TRBV12-3 or TRBV12-4 and TRBJ1-5; TRBD1 fits 7 bases in the junction. The DNA sequence follows: TGTGCCAGCAGTTTCAGGGGGAACGGCAATCAGCCCCAGCATTTT. Translated, this is CASSFRGNGNQPQHF.